Listed here are 9 T cell receptor beta chains from one sample, sequenced in a study of blood T cell repertoires in COVID-19. This table comes from immunoSEQ multiplex PCR, and its TCRdb copy is limited to in-frame clones, with some not included. The table records 380,000 or so clones, roughly 86% of them present only once. Material for sequencing was PBMCs or T cells enriched from blood (not recorded which). Source of these receptors: a man aged 30 to 39 who had recovered from COVID-19.

This sequence joins TRBV2 and TRBJ2-2, with 9 bases matching TRBD2. Trimming removed 4 bases from V and 7 bases from J; junction bases left unmatched: 10. CDR3 length: 16 residues. The germline V gene encodes CDR1 SNHLY and CDR2 FYNNEI. This CDR3 reads CASSGQRGAFNGELFF. For the CDR3, the DNA is TGTGCCAGCAGTGGTCAGCGGGGGGCTTTCAACGGGGAGCTGTTTTTT.

The V call is TRBV27, the J call TRBJ2-3, with D maybe TRBD1 (5 bases). Germline-derived CDR1 and CDR2 are MNHEY and SMNVEV (reference sequence). The CDR3 is 11 residues long. V lost 3 bases to trimming and J lost 9 bases, with 7 bases between them. The CDR3 loop is CASSFRETQYF. CDR3 coding DNA: TGTGCCAGCAGTTTCAGGGAAACGCAGTATTTT.

The chain carries TRBV5-1 and TRBJ2-3; perhaps TRBD2 as D (6 bases). V lost 2 bases to trimming and J lost 0 bases, with 10 bases between them. The CDR3 extends over 15 amino acids. Germline CDR1 and CDR2: SGHRS and YFSETQ. The CDR3 loop is CASSLTSYSTDTQYF. The CDR3 DNA sequence: TGCGCCAGCAGCTTAACTAGCTATAGCACAGATACGCAGTATTTT.

The rearrangement joins TRBV7-6 to TRBJ2-1; 11 positions agree with TRBD2. CDR1 and CDR2 (germline): SGHVS, FNYEAQ. This CDR3 is 19 amino acids long. V dropped 6 bases and J dropped 2; count of bases not matched to a gene: 15. As DNA, the CDR3 is TGTGCCAGCAGTCCCGAACTAGCGGGGGCCCTAATAGCCTACAATGAGCAGTTCTTC. Its protein product is CASSPELAGALIAYNEQFF.

This sequence joins TRBV5-1 and TRBJ1-2, with 9 bases identical to TRBD1. V shed 0 bases, J shed 4 bases, and the junction held 7 bases outside the gene matches. CDR3 size: 16 residues. Per germline, CDR1 SGHRS and CDR2 YFSETQ. The CDR3 spells CASSLAGTGTGYGYTF. CDR3 sequence (DNA): TGCGCCAGCAGCTTGGCCGGGACAGGGACGGGCTATGGCTACACCTTC.

The chain employs TRBV25-1 and TRBJ1-1, with D unclear. Trimming cost V 4 bases and J 7 bases, with 16 bases left between them. The CDR3 loop spans 14 amino acids. The germline CDR1 and CDR2 sequences are MGHDK and SYGVNS. CDR3 in amino acids: CASSGPLARGEAFF. In DNA, the CDR3 is TGTGCCAGCAGTGGGCCCCTCGCCCGGGGTGAAGCTTTCTTT.

The V gene is TRBV9, the J gene TRBJ1-3; D remains unclear. Per the germline V gene, CDR1 is SGDLS and CDR2 is YYNGEE. The CDR3 contains 14 residues. V was shortened by 3 bases and J by 0 bases, with 7 bases between the two germline ends. The CDR3 is CASSATISGNTIYF. The CDR3 DNA sequence: TGTGCCAGCAGCGCAACTATCTCTGGAAACACCATATATTTT.

The chain employs TRBV3-1 (or the pseudogene TRBV3-2) and TRBJ2-5; 10 bases fit TRBD2. The V segment lost 4 bases and the J segment 5 bases; nucleotides outside the gene matches: 10. This CDR3 contains 16 residues. Germline assignment: CDR1 LGHDT and CDR2 YNNKEL (reference sequence). CDR3 protein: CASSPGASGGGETQYF. The CDR3, as DNA: TGTGCCAGCAGCCCGGGGGCTAGCGGGGGAGGGGAGACCCAGTACTTC.

The chain is built from TRBV6-5 and TRBJ2-7; 8 nucleotides align to TRBD1. This CDR3 spans 13 amino acids. V was clipped by 2 bases and J by 7 bases; unmatched bases: 4. Per germline, CDR1 MNHEY and CDR2 SVGAGI. CDR3 in DNA: TGTGCCAGCAGTTACGGGGGACAGGTGGAGCAGTACTTC. Its protein is CASSYGGQVEQYF.